These 26 T cell receptor beta chains were sequenced from one sample in a study of shared clonotypes between healthy human individuals. Naive CD8 cells, CD45RO-negative and positively selected for CCR7, excluded terminally differentiated effector memory CD45RA+ cells. Clones were read by immunoSEQ multiplex PCR, and TCRdb kept only the in-frame ones, dropping some. The table includes about 750,000 clones, 80% to 95% detected once. Sequencing input: naive CD8+ T cells sorted from blood. The receptors were sampled from a man aged 30-40 years in good health.

This chain uses TRBV9 with TRBJ2-3; 9 nucleotides match TRBD2. Trimming at V came to 2 bases and at J to 2 bases, leaving 3 bases not matched to a gene. The germline CDR1 and CDR2 sequences are SGDLS and YYNGEE. This CDR3 has 15 amino acids. The CDR3 spells CASSVSGSDTDTQYF. DNA for the CDR3: TGTGCCAGCAGCGTTAGCGGGAGTGACACAGATACGCAGTATTTT. Complete variable domain (other parts from reference TRBV9 and TRBJ2-3): DSGVTQTPKHLITATGQRVTLRCSPRSGDLSVYWYQQSLDQGLQFLIQYYNGEERAKGNILERFSAQQFPDLHSELNLSSLELGDSALYFCASSVSGSDTDTQYFGPGTRLTVL.

V is TRBV5-5 and J is TRBJ2-2; 7 bases align to TRBD1. This CDR3 is 17 amino acids long. From germline, CDR1 is SGHKS and CDR2 YYEKEE (reference sequence). With 3 bases clipped from V and 6 bases from J, the junction kept 14 bases outside the gene matches. The CDR3 reads CASSSDRVRVSSGELFF. CDR3 DNA: TGTGCCAGCAGCTCAGACAGGGTCAGGGTGTCTTCCGGGGAGCTGTTTTTT.

The chain couples TRBV7-9 to TRBJ2-2; D is unresolved. Between the trimmed V and J ends, which lost 2 bases and 8 bases, there was a span of 6 bases. In germline, CDR1 is SEHNR, CDR2 FQNEAQ (reference sequence). The CDR3 loop spans 12 amino acids. The CDR3 nucleotides are TGTGCCAGCAGCTTAAGGGTGGGGGAGCTGTTTTTT. Translating it yields CASSLRVGELFF.

The chain uses TRBV5-1 and TRBJ1-1; perhaps TRBD1 as D (5 bases). The germline CDR1 and CDR2 sequences are SGHRS and YFSETQ. V gave up 4 bases and J gave up 4 bases, with 20 bases separating them. This CDR3 contains 16 residues. The CDR3 nucleotides read TGCGCCAGCAGCCCCTCCCCCGGGGCGATGACCACTGAAGCTTTCTTT. Translated: CASSPSPGAMTTEAFF.

The rearrangement joins TRBV4-1 to TRBJ2-7; no clear D. Germline CDR1 reads MGHRA; CDR2 reads YSYEKL. The CDR3 contains 15 residues. Trimming cost V 2 bases and J 3 bases, with 14 bases left between them. The CDR3 bases are TGCGCCAGCAGCCAAAAAACTGAATCTTTCTACGAGCAGTACTTC. As protein: CASSQKTESFYEQYF.

V gene TRBV15 combines with J gene TRBJ1-5, with 10 bases lining up with TRBD1. There are 16 residues in the CDR3. The junction had 6 bases not matched to a gene; V was cut back by 3 bases and J by 4 bases. Germline CDR1 LNHNV, CDR2 YYDKDF (reference sequence). CDR3 sequence: CATSSPGQGPNQPQHF. In DNA, the CDR3 is TGTGCCACCAGCAGTCCGGGACAGGGGCCAAATCAGCCCCAGCATTTT. The variable domain in full, with the rest retrieved from reference TRBV15 and TRBJ1-5, is DAMVIQNPRYQVTQFGKPVTLSCSQTLNHNVMYWYQQKSSQAPKLLFHYYDKDFNNEADTPDNFQSRRPNTSFCFLDIRSPGLGDTAMYLCATSSPGQGPNQPQHFGDGTRLSIL.

This sequence joins TRBV13 and TRBJ2-7; 11 bases are shared with TRBD2. This CDR3 is built from 15 residues. Germline V gene sequence: CDR1 PRHDT, CDR2 FYEKMQ (reference sequence). V gave up 2 bases and J gave up 6 bases; unmatched junction bases: 6. The CDR3 sequence: CASSLIAGGPFEQYF. CDR3 coding DNA: TGTGCCAGCAGCTTAATAGCGGGAGGGCCTTTCGAGCAGTACTTC.

In its sample, this clone was seen once. The V and J genes are TRBV4-1 and TRBJ2-1; unclear D gene. CDR1 MGHRA and CDR2 YSYEKL come from the germline V gene. With 0 bases removed from V and 8 bases from J, the gap between germline ends came to 11 bases. There are 14 residues in the CDR3. CDR3 DNA sequence: TGCGCCAGCAGCCAAGATACAACGGCCGATGAGCAGTTCTTC. Translated, it gives CASSQDTTADEQFF.

The J gene is TRBJ2-7, the V gene TRBV28; D unclear. Trimming left V 8 bases short and J 0 bases short, with 11 bases between. The CDR3 runs to 13 residues. CDR1 MDHEN and CDR2 SYDVKM come from the germline V gene. The CDR3 reads CASGSFLSYEQYF. CDR3 DNA sequence: TGTGCCAGCGGGTCCTTCCTCTCCTACGAGCAGTACTTC.

This clone appeared once. Additional DNA sequences in this sample encode the identical CDR3. The V gene is TRBV4-1, the J gene TRBJ2-7, with 8 bases matching TRBD2. The CDR3 length is 15 residues. The ends lost 3 bases at V and 2 bases at J; junction bases unmatched: 6. Germline assignment: CDR1 MGHRA and CDR2 YSYEKL. The CDR3 is CASSQATSGTYEQYF. CDR3 DNA sequence: TGCGCCAGCAGCCAGGCTACTAGCGGCACCTACGAGCAGTACTTC.

V gene TRBV27 combines with J gene TRBJ1-4; possible D gene TRBD1, 5 bases. The CDR3 covers 19 residues. The V end was cut by 2 bases, the J end by 3 bases, with 22 bases between. Germline loops: CDR1 MNHEY, CDR2 SMNVEV (reference sequence). The CDR3 sequence: CASSLVQAQGAVANEKLFF. The CDR3 region has the DNA TGTGCCAGCAGTTTAGTCCAGGCGCAAGGGGCCGTCGCTAATGAAAAACTGTTTTTT.

The CDR3 DNA sequence: TGTGCCAGCAGCTCAATGGACAGAAACACAGATACGCAGTATTTT. It is translated as CASSSMDRNTDTQYF. The V and J genes are TRBV7-6 and TRBJ2-3, with D maybe TRBD1 (6 bases). The length of the CDR3 is 15 residues. CDR1 SGHVS and CDR2 FNYEAQ come from the germline V gene. V was pared by 4 bases and J by 2 bases, with 13 bases between.

The rearrangement uses TRBV14 and TRBJ2-1, with 8 bases fitting TRBD1. The ends lost 2 bases at V and 8 bases at J; junction bases unmatched: 8. CDR3 length equals 15 residues. The germline V gene encodes CDR1 SGHDN and CDR2 FVKESK. The CDR3 reads CASSQSWTGRDEQFF. CDR3 DNA: TGTGCCAGCAGCCAAAGCTGGACAGGGCGGGATGAGCAGTTCTTC.

This clone was counted between two and nine times. The chain uses TRBV10-1 and TRBJ2-1; TRBD2 matches 11 bases. The germline CDR1 and CDR2 sequences are WNHNN and SYGVQD (reference sequence). The V and J ends lost 3 bases and 8 bases, in that order; junction bases with no gene match: 3. The CDR3 has 14 residues. The CDR3 sequence: CASSDTSGSDEQFF. CDR3 bases: TGCGCCAGCAGTGACACTAGCGGGAGCGATGAGCAGTTCTTC.

This chain links TRBV4-1 with TRBJ2-6; no reliable D call. From germline, CDR1 is MGHRA and CDR2 YSYEKL. The length of the CDR3 is 13 residues. Trimming left V 8 bases short and J 0 bases short, with 5 bases between. This CDR3 reads CASADSGANVLTF. Written as DNA, the CDR3 is TGCGCCAGCGCGGACTCTGGGGCCAACGTCCTGACTTTC.

The chain carries TRBV7-9 and TRBJ1-2; D gene ambiguous. V was pared by 5 bases and J by 3 bases, with 16 bases between. The CDR3 extends over 15 amino acids. The germline CDR1 and CDR2 sequences are SEHNR and FQNEAQ (reference sequence). The CDR3 region has the DNA TGTGCCAGCAGCGGAAAGCAGGCACCGGACTATGGCTACACCTTC. Its translation: CASSGKQAPDYGYTF.

Regarding this clone: In the same sample, other DNA sequences code for this CDR3. J is TRBJ1-2 and V is TRBV10-3, with D perhaps TRBD1 (6 bases). The germline CDR1 and CDR2 sequences are ENHRY and SYGVKD. The CDR3 contains 12 residues. Trimming took off 3 bases at V and 8 bases at J, with 10 bases between the two ends. CDR3 bases: TGTGCCATCAGTGAAGCAGGGGACGGCTACACCTTC. This translates into CAISEAGDGYTF.

In this sample, this clone turned up once. The chain links TRBV28 to TRBJ2-2, with D perhaps TRBD2 (6 bases). This CDR3 contains 18 residues. The germline CDR1 and CDR2 sequences are MDHEN and SYDVKM. The V gene lost 8 bases and the J gene lost 6 bases, with 28 bases spanning the gap. Here the CDR3 reads CASLAGRRVLFGAGELFF. The CDR3 region has the DNA TGTGCCAGCCTGGCAGGCAGGAGGGTTCTTTTTGGTGCCGGGGAGCTGTTTTTT.

V is TRBV19 and J is TRBJ1-1, with D hard to call. The CDR3 totals 13 residues. V lost 8 bases, J lost 4 bases, and 14 bases lay in between. Germline CDR1 and CDR2: LNHDA and SQIVND (reference sequence). Written as DNA, the CDR3 is TGTGCCAGTCCGAGGGTTGCTCGCACTGAAGCTTTCTTT. Amino acids: CASPRVARTEAFF.

The chain is built from TRBV4-1 and TRBJ2-1; D perhaps matches TRBD2 (6 bases). CDR1 is MGHRA and CDR2 is YSYEKL in the germline V gene. The CDR3 covers 13 residues. V lost 7 bases and J lost 8, with 15 bases in between. CDR3 sequence (DNA): TGCGCCAGCAACGTCGGAGGGCGAGATGAGCAGTTCTTC. This translates into CASNVGGRDEQFF.

The rearrangement uses TRBV5-1 and TRBJ1-1, with D tentatively TRBD1 (5 bases). The CDR3 sequence is 16 residues long. Deletions cut 0 bases from V and 4 bases from J, with 16 bases between. Germline V lookup: CDR1 SGHRS, CDR2 YFSETQ. DNA for the CDR3: TGCGCCAGCAGCTTGGGCTCCGGGGCGAGTCGCACTGAAGCTTTCTTT. It translates to CASSLGSGASRTEAFF.

CDR3 DNA sequence: TGTGCCAGCAGTTCTTCAGGGCAGAGCGGGGAGCTGTTTTTT. Translating gives CASSSSGQSGELFF. The chain links TRBV6-6 to TRBJ2-2, with D possibly TRBD1 on 5 matching bases. The CDR3 length is 14 residues. Germline V lookup: CDR1 MNHNY, CDR2 SVGAGI (reference sequence). V was shortened by 4 bases and J by 7 bases, with 13 bases between the two germline ends.

This clone was recorded once. V is TRBV7-2 and J is TRBJ2-3; D ambiguous. This CDR3 has 13 amino acids. Germline CDR1 and CDR2: SGHTA and FQGNSA. Trimming removed 0 bases from V and 15 bases from J, with 16 bases in between. The CDR3 here is CASSLAPQSSFYF. As DNA, the CDR3 is TGTGCCAGCAGCTTAGCGCCCCAGAGCAGCTTTTATTTT.

This clone was seen just once. This chain links TRBV4-3 with TRBJ2-7; D uncertain. The CDR3 consists of 14 residues. The germline CDR1 and CDR2 sequences are LGHNA and YSLEER. V was trimmed by 5 bases and J by 2 bases, leaving 13 bases between them. CDR3 sequence (DNA): TGCGCCAGCAGCAAACGGGCGGATGCCTACGAGCAGTACTTC. Its translation is CASSKRADAYEQYF.

This clone came up once. The chain has TRBV10-1 and TRBJ2-7; 9 nucleotides match TRBD1. The V gene's germline CDR1 is WNHNN and CDR2 SYGVQD (reference sequence). The CDR3 contains 14 residues. Germline trimming cut 5 bases from V and 4 bases from J; bases unmatched to any gene: 6. The CDR3 DNA reads TGCGCCAGCAGTTCCGGGACAGGGCAGTACGAGCAGTACTTC. Its translation: CASSSGTGQYEQYF.

The gene calls are TRBV9 and TRBJ2-1; 11 nucleotides align to TRBD2. There are 16 residues in the CDR3. CDR1 is SGDLS, CDR2 YYNGEE, per germline. V shed 3 bases and J 2 bases; nucleotides not matched to a gene: 4. The CDR3 sequence is CASSGQTSGAYNEQFF. The DNA of the CDR3 is TGTGCCAGCAGCGGGCAGACTAGCGGGGCCTACAATGAGCAGTTCTTC. Using reference TRBV9 and TRBJ2-1 for the parts outside the CDR3, the full variable domain is DSGVTQTPKHLITATGQRVTLRCSPRSGDLSVYWYQQSLDQGLQFLIQYYNGEERAKGNILERFSAQQFPDLHSELNLSSLELGDSALYFCASSGQTSGAYNEQFFGPGTRLTVL.